This T cell receptor beta chain was captured in a study of T cell repertoires in cytomegalovirus infection. Overall study context: The public TCR beta signatures pointed to both CMV infection and matching HLA type.

The CDR3 spans 15 residues. Germline values: CDR1 SEHNR, CDR2 FQNEAQ (reference sequence). Trimming stripped 0 bases from V and 2 bases from J, with 8 bases between. This clonotype was found many times. Its antigen is still unknown. TCRdb redid the calling of the reads with MiXCR, one entry per CDR3 protein. This repertoire shows about 770,000 distinct CDR3 sequences, roughly 29% found once; its top ten account for around 12%. The source of this sequence is a human donor in good health (CMV status not recorded). Some clones in this sample may be carry-over from other donors' samples. The J gene is TRBJ2-1, the V gene TRBV7-9; D gene ambiguous. The sample consisted of cultured CD8+ T cells from PBMCs, taken from culture after CMV antigen stimulation. The CDR3 reads CASSLAPSAYNEQFF. CDR3 in DNA: TGTGCCAGCAGCTTAGCACCGTCGGCCTACAATGAGCAGTTCTTC.